This TCR beta chain emerged from a study of blood T cell repertoires in COVID-19 (dated by TCRdb to about 2020). In terms of the full investigation: Collaborator samples came from the United States, Italy and Spain and covered acute and convalescent phases of COVID-19. The prospective study material was composed of cDNA or gDNA derived from T cells, B-cell-depleted T cells, or PBMCs. Subjects who had been exposed to COVID-19, were actively infected with it, or had recovered from it provided the deeply sampled blood TCRbeta repertoires that made up the dataset. The repertoires were released in a freely available public database meant as a resource for research on the immune response to SARS-CoV-2. The samples were drawn from the first 160 participants of the ongoing ImmuneRACE study and from 950 to 1,500 subjects provided by 6 global collaborators. Sample metadata almost always included a de-identified subject ID, COVID-19 status, age in years and sex. Where HLA class I and class II types were available, the types were taken from metadata supplied by the sample provider, not from assay-based typing. Overall study results and their limits: How much clinical and demographic metadata was included differed by source and by participant, and the metadata was provided uncurated.

Each collaborating institution followed its own protocols to collect whole blood in K2EDTA tubes. For TCRbeta analysis, collaborators shipped samples as frozen whole blood, isolated PBMCs, or DNA extracted from either of those sample types. The immunoSEQ Assay, a bias-controlled multiplex PCR, was used to amplify TCRbeta CDR3 regions from genomic DNA. On the authors' methods: Within the assay, amplification of reference gene primers was used to estimate how many nucleated cells each sample contained. Sequence reads were collapsed and filtered to measure the absolute abundance of every unique TCRbeta CDR3 rearrangement. For each sample, productive Simpson clonality was calculated as the square root of Simpson's diversity index across productive rearrangements. This is the immuneACCESS table as TCRdb keeps it, with only in-frame sequences that have V and J called. A part of the clones is gone; compared with another copy, unresolved V genes explain less than half, and the rest is unexplained. V and J calls and clone size are given by that table; D and trimming were obtained from the DNA. A total of approximately 130,000 clones appear in this sample, almost 85% of them only once. 9.5% to 15% of the sample lies in the top ten.

The V and J ends are trimmed by 2 bases and 6 bases, leaving 7 bases between them. There are 12 amino acids in the CDR3, from cysteine to phenylalanine inclusive. The only DNA kept is the CDR3, 36 bases in frame from the first base. The germline V gene encodes CDR1 KGHSH and CDR2 LQKENI. On this clone: Its antigen is currently not known. Within one base of it there is no much larger clone, and no base qualities were kept.

This sequence was found in a human donor in a cohort sampled during active COVID-19. The sequenced sample consisted of peripheral blood. The chain was built from TRBV18 and TRBJ1-2; a tentative D match to TRBD1 spans 6 bases. The DNA is TGTGCCAGCTCACCATACAGGGATGGCTACACCTTC. Translation gives CASSPYRDGYTF.